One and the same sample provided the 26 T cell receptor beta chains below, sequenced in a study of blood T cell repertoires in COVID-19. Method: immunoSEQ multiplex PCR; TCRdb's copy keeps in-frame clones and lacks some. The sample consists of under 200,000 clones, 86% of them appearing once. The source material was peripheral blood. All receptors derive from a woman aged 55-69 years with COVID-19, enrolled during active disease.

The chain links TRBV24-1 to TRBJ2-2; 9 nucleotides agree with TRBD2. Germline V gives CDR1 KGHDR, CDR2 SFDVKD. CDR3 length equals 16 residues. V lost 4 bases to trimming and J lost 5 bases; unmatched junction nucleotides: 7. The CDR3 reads CATSDFSGRDTGELFF. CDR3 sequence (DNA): TGTGCCACCAGTGACTTTAGCGGGAGAGATACCGGGGAGCTGTTTTTT.

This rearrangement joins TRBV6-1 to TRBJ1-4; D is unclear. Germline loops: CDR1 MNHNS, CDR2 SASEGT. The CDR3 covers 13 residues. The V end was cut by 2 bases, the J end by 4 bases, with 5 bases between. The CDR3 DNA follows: TGTGCCAGCAGTGAACGGGGTAATGAAAAACTGTTTTTT. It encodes CASSERGNEKLFF.

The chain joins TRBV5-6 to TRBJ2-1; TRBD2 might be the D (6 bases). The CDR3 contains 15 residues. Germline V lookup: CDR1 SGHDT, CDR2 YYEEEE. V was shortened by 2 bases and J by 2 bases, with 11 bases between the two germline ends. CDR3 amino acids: CASSFTGRPYNEQFF. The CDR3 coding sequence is TGTGCCAGCAGCTTTACTGGGAGGCCCTACAATGAGCAGTTCTTC.

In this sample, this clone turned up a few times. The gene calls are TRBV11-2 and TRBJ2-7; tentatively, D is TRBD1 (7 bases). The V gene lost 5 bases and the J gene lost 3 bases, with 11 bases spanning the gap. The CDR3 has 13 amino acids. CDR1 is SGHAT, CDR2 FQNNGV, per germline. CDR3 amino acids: CASSAGQIYEQYF. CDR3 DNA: TGTGCCAGCAGCGCGGGACAGATCTACGAGCAGTACTTC.

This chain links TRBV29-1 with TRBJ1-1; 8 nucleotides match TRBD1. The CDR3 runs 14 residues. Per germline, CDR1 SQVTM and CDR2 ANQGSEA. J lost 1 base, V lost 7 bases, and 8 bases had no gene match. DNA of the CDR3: TGCAGCGAACGACAGGGGCCGCAGAACACTGAAGCTTTCTTT. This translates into CSERQGPQNTEAFF.

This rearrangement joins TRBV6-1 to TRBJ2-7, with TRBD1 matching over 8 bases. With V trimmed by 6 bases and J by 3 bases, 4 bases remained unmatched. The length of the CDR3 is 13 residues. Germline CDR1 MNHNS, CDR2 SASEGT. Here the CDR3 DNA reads TGTGCCAGCAGAACCGACAGGGGCTACGAGCAGTACTTC. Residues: CASRTDRGYEQYF.

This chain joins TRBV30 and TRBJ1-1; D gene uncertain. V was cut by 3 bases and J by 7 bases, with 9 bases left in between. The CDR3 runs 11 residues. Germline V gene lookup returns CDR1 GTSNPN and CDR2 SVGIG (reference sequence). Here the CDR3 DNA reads TGTGCCTGGAGGGCCCAGGTTGAAGCTTTCTTT. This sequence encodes CAWRAQVEAFF.

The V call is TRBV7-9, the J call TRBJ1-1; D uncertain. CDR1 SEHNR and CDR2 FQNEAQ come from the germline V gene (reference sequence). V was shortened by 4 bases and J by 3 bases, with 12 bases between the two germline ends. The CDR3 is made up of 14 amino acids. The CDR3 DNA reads TGTGCCAGCAGCTGGGCGACGAGGGACACTGAAGCTTTCTTT. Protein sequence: CASSWATRDTEAFF.

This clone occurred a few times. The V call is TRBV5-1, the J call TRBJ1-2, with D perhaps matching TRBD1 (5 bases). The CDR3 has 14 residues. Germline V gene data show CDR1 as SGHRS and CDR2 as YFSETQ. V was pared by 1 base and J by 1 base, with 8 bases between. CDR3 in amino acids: CASSLTGVNYGYTF. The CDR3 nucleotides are TGCGCCAGCAGCTTGACAGGAGTTAACTATGGCTACACCTTC.

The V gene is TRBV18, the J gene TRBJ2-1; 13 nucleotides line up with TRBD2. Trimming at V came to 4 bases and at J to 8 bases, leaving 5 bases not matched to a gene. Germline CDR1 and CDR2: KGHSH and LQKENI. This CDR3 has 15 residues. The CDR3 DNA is TGTGCCAGCTCACGAGGACTAGCGGGAGTCGATGAGCAGTTCTTC. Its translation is CASSRGLAGVDEQFF.

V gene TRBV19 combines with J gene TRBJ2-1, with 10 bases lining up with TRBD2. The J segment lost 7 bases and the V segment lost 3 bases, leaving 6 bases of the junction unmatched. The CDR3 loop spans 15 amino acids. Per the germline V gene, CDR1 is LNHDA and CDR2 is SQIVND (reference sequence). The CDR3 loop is CASSIISGRENEQFF. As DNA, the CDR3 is TGTGCCAGTAGTATTATAAGCGGGAGGGAAAATGAGCAGTTCTTC.

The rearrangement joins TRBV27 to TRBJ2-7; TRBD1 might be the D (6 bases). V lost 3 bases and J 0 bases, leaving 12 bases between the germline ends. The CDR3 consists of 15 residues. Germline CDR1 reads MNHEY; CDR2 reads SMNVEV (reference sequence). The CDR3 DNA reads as TGTGCCAGCAGTTTTGGCTGGGACAACTCCTACGAGCAGTACTTC. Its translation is CASSFGWDNSYEQYF.

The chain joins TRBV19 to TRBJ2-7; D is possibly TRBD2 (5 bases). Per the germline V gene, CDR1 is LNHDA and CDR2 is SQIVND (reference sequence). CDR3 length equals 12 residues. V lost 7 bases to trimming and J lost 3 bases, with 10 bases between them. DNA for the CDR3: TGTGCCAGTATCCGGAGGCACTACGAGCAGTACTTC. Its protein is CASIRRHYEQYF.

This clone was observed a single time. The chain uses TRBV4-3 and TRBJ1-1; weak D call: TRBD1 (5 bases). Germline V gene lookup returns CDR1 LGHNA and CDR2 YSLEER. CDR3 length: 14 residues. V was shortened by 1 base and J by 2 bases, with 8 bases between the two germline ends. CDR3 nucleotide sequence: TGCGCCAGCAGCCAAGGGCAGGGAAACACTGAAGCTTTCTTT. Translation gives CASSQGQGNTEAFF.

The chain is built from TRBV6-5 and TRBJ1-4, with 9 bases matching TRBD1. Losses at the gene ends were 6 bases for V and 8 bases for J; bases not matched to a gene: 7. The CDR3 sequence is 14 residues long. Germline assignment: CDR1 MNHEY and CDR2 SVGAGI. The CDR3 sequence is CASSLGQGLEKLFF. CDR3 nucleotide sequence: TGTGCCAGCAGCCTGGGACAGGGTTTGGAAAAACTGTTTTTT.

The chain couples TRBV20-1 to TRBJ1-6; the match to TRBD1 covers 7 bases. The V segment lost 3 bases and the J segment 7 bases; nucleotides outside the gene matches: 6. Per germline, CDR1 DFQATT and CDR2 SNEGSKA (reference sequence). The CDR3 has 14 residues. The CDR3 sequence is CSASVGTANSPLHF. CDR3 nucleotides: TGCAGTGCTAGTGTCGGGACAGCAAATTCACCCCTCCACTTT.

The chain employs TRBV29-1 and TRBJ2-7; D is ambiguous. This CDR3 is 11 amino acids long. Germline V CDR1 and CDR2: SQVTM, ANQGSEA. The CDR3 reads CREEASYEQYF. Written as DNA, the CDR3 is TGCAGAGAGGAAGCCTCCTACGAGCAGTACTTC.

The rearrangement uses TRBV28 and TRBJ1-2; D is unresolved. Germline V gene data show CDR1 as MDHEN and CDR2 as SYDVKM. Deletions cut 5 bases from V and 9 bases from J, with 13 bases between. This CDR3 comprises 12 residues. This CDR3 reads CASSPGGWSYTF. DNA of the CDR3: TGTGCCAGCAGTCCAGGAGGATGGAGCTACACCTTC.

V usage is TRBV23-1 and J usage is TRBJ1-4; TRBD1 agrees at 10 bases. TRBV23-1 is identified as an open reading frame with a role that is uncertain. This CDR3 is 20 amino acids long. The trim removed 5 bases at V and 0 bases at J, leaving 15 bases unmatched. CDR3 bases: TGCGCCAGCAGTTTCTTTCCGTGGACAGGGGGGCTTGCAACTAATGAAAAACTGTTTTTT. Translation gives CASSFFPWTGGLATNEKLFF.

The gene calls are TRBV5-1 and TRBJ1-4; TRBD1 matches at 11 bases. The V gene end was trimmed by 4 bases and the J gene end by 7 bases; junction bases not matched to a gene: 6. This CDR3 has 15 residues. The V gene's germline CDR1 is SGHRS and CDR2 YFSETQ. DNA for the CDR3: TGCGCCAGCAGCGGACGGACAGGGGGCGGTGAAAAACTGTTTTTT. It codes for CASSGRTGGGEKLFF.

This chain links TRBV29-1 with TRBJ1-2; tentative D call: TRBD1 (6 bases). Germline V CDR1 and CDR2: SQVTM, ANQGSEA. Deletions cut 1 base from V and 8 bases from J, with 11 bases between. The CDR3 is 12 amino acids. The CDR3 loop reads CSVEVAGEGYTF. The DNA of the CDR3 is TGCAGCGTTGAAGTGGCAGGGGAAGGCTACACCTTC.

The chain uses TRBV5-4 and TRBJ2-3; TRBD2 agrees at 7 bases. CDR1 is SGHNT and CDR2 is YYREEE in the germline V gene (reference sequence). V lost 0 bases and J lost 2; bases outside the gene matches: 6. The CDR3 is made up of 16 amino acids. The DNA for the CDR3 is TGTGCCAGCAGCTTGGATAAGCGGGGAAACACAGATACGCAGTATTTT. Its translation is CASSLDKRGNTDTQYF.

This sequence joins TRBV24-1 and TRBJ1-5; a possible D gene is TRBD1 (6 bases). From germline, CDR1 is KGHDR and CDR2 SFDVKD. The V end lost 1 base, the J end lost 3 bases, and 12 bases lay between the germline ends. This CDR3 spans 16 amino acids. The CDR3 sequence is CATSDFATGDNQPQHF. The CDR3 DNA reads TGTGCCACCAGTGATTTCGCGACAGGCGACAATCAGCCCCAGCATTTT.

CDR3 region: CASTVAGAYEQYF. As DNA, the CDR3 is TGTGCCAGCACGGTGGCGGGAGCCTACGAGCAGTACTTC. The gene calls are TRBV5-5 and TRBJ2-7; 7 nucleotides line up with TRBD2. CDR1 is SGHKS, CDR2 YYEKEE, per germline (reference sequence). After removal of 6 bases from V and 2 bases from J, the junction contained 5 bases not matched to a gene. This CDR3 has 13 amino acids.

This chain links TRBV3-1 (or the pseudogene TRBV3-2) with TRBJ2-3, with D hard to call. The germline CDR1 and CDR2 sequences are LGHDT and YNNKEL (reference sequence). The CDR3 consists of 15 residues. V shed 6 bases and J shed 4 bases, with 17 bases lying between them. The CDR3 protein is CASRPGLEWSDTQYF. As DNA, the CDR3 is TGTGCCAGCAGACCCGGGTTAGAGTGGTCAGATACGCAGTATTTT.

CDR3 sequence: CASSSRGDRAGAGELFF. The CDR3 nucleotides read TGCGCCAGCAGCTCTCGAGGGGACAGGGCTGGAGCCGGGGAGCTGTTTTTT. V gene TRBV5-1 combines with J gene TRBJ2-2, with 9 bases lining up with TRBD1. This CDR3 spans 17 amino acids. J lost 6 bases, V lost 3 bases, and 12 bases had no gene match. Germline V lookup: CDR1 SGHRS, CDR2 YFSETQ.